Below are 12 T cell receptor beta chains sequenced from a single sample in a study of cytomegalovirus exposure and HLA in healthy donors. The PCR was carried out with 60 Vbeta primers and 13 Jbeta primers. The assay was immunoSEQ multiplex PCR, and TCRdb's table has in-frame clones only and misses some. This table holds almost 200,000 clones, 79% found once. The material sequenced was PBMCs. The receptor set was obtained from a woman under 40 in good health and CMV-seropositive.

This clone appeared a few times. The chain is built from TRBV11-2 and TRBJ2-7; a possible D gene is TRBD2 (5 bases). This CDR3 has 16 amino acids. V gave up 5 bases and J gave up 7 bases, with 24 bases separating them. Germline CDR1 SGHAT, CDR2 FQNNGV. The CDR3 loop is CASSIGFEGPLGEQYF. The CDR3 bases are TGTGCCAGCAGCATTGGTTTCGAGGGCCCGTTGGGAGAGCAGTACTTC.

This sequence joins TRBV4-2 and TRBJ2-1, with 13 positions matching TRBD2. Trimming took 0 bases from V and 14 from J; bases not matched to a gene: 1. Germline V gene sequence: CDR1 LGHNA, CDR2 YNFKEQ. The CDR3 length is 13 residues. The CDR3 region is CASSQEGLAGEFF. The CDR3 DNA sequence: TGTGCCAGCAGCCAAGAAGGACTAGCGGGGGAGTTCTTC.

The V and J genes are TRBV25-1 and TRBJ1-1; the D is unclear. V lost 0 bases and J lost 1, with 15 bases in between. The CDR3 has 17 amino acids. Germline V gene lookup returns CDR1 MGHDK and CDR2 SYGVNS. The CDR3 sequence is CASSEYPPKGGNTEAFF. In DNA, the CDR3 is TGTGCCAGCAGTGAATATCCCCCAAAAGGAGGGAACACTGAAGCTTTCTTT.

The chain employs TRBV11-3 and TRBJ2-1; 8 bases are shared with TRBD2. Trimming cost V 5 bases and J 8 bases; bases outside gene matches: 11. The germline V gene has CDR1 SGHNT and CDR2 YENEEA. This CDR3 comprises 15 residues. CDR3 DNA sequence: TGTGCCAGCAGCCAACGGACGGGGGGGCGCGATGAGCAGTTCTTC. Translation: CASSQRTGGRDEQFF. Full variable domain (outside the CDR3, taken from reference TRBV11-3 and TRBJ2-1): EAGVVQSPRYKIIEKKQPVAFWCNPISGHNTLYWYLQNLGQGPELLIRYENEEAVDDSQLPKDRFSAERLKGVDSTLKIQPAELGDSAVYLCASSQRTGGRDEQFFGPGTRLTVL.

The J gene is TRBJ1-4, the V gene TRBV4-1, with 7 bases matching TRBD1. The V segment lost 6 bases and the J segment 7 bases; nucleotides outside the gene matches: 8. CDR3 length: 14 amino acids. The germline V gene has CDR1 MGHRA and CDR2 YSYEKL. The CDR3 here is CASRQTGFGEKLFF. The CDR3 bases are TGCGCCAGCAGGCAGACAGGGTTCGGTGAAAAACTGTTTTTT.

The chain is built from TRBV5-8 and TRBJ2-1, with 11 bases identical to TRBD2. V shed 9 bases, J shed 4 bases, and the junction held 9 bases outside the gene matches. The CDR3 has 15 amino acids. Germline CDR1 is SGHTS and CDR2 is YDEGEE. CDR3 DNA: TGTGCCACAAGACCGGGACTAGCGGATTACAATGAGCAGTTCTTC. Translating gives CATRPGLADYNEQFF. The whole variable domain, filled in from reference TRBV5-8 and TRBJ2-1, reads EAGVTQSPTHLIKTRGQQATLRCSPISGHTSVYWYQQALGLGLQFLLWYDEGEERNRGNFPPRFSGRQFPNYSSELNVNALELEDSALYLCATRPGLADYNEQFFGPGTRLTVL.

This sequence joins TRBV18 and TRBJ2-6, with 9 nucleotides matching TRBD1. Germline V gene data show CDR1 as KGHSH and CDR2 as LQKENI. This CDR3 is 16 amino acids long. V was clipped by 3 bases and J by 3 bases; unmatched bases: 3. The CDR3 region has the DNA TGTGCCAGCTCACCGGGACAGGGAGTTGGGGCCAACGTCCTGACTTTC. It yields the protein CASSPGQGVGANVLTF. Drawing the rest from reference TRBV18 and TRBJ2-6, the complete variable domain is NAGVMQNPRHLVRRRGQEARLRCSPMKGHSHVYWYRQLPEEGLKFMVYLQKENIIDESGMPKERFSAEFPKEGPSILRIQQVVRGDSAAYFCASSPGQGVGANVLTFGAGSRLTVL.

The chain is built from TRBV10-3 and TRBJ1-6, with a tentative D call TRBD1 (6 bases). The CDR3 runs 14 residues. Trimming left V 7 bases short and J 7 bases short, with 14 bases between. CDR1 and CDR2 from the germline V gene are ENHRY and SYGVKD. In DNA form, the CDR3 reads TGTGCCATCACCCGGGACATGCCCAATTCACCCCTCCACTTT. Its translation is CAITRDMPNSPLHF.

The rearrangement links TRBV6-6 to TRBJ2-3; 7 positions agree with TRBD1. V gave up 2 bases and J gave up 3 bases; unmatched junction bases: 8. The germline V gene encodes CDR1 MNHNY and CDR2 SVGAGI (reference sequence). The CDR3 is made up of 16 amino acids. CDR3 sequence (DNA): TGTGCCAGCAGTTACGGAACAGGGGAAGAGACAGATACGCAGTATTTT. Translating it yields CASSYGTGEETDTQYF.

This sequence joins TRBV7-8 and TRBJ2-1, with TRBD1 matching over 9 bases. Unmatched junction bases numbered 15, after V lost 4 bases and J lost 8 bases. The CDR3 is made up of 17 amino acids. Germline assignment: CDR1 SGHVS and CDR2 FQNEAQ. The CDR3 DNA reads as TGTGCCAGCAGCTCGGGACAGGGCTACGCTTGGGGGGATGAGCAGTTCTTC. Its protein product is CASSSGQGYAWGDEQFF.

The CDR3: CASSSPLREGRNEQFF. CDR3 nucleotide sequence: TGTGCCAGCAGCTCCCCCTTGCGGGAGGGCCGCAATGAGCAGTTCTTC. The chain joins TRBV9 to TRBJ2-1; 9 bases are shared with TRBD2. The CDR3 covers 16 residues. After removal of 4 bases from V and 6 bases from J, the junction contained 11 bases not matched to a gene. CDR1 is SGDLS, CDR2 YYNGEE, per germline.

The chain uses TRBV19 and TRBJ1-1; perhaps TRBD1 as D (5 bases). This CDR3 has 13 residues. In germline, CDR1 is LNHDA, CDR2 SQIVND (reference sequence). Trimming removed 2 bases at V and 3 bases at J, with 7 bases between. The chain's CDR3 is CASSILGDTEAFF. The CDR3, as DNA: TGTGCCAGTAGTATACTAGGGGACACTGAAGCTTTCTTT.